This T cell receptor (beta chain) was captured in a study of shared clonotypes between healthy human individuals. Points on this clone: What it recognizes is unknown.

Sequenced by immunoSEQ multiplex PCR; TCRdb stores in-frame clones only, minus some. The repertoire holds hundreds of thousands of clones, about 96% seen once, with approximately 0.1% in the top ten. The naive CD8 population came from CD45RO-negative cells selected for CCR7, without terminally differentiated effector memory CD45RA+ cells. General study points: Naive subsets tended to show greater estimated richness than memory subsets.

Germline CDR1 and CDR2: LNHDA and SQIVND (reference sequence). The CDR3 covers 13 residues. V was cut by 3 bases and J by 6 bases, with 10 bases left in between. The origin of this receptor is a woman aged 25-40 years in good health. Material: naive CD8+ T cells sorted from blood. This chain connects TRBV19 to TRBJ2-3; D tentatively fits TRBD1 or TRBD2 (5 bases each). CDR3 amino acids: CASSIARDDTQYF. Here the CDR3 DNA reads TGTGCCAGTAGTATCGCCAGGGACGATACGCAGTATTTT.